Reported below is one T cell receptor (beta chain). Trimming took 2 bases from V and 0 from J, leaving 15 bases between them. The germline CDR1 and CDR2 sequences are SGHDT and YYEEEE. The CDR3 has 17 amino acids. These data belong to a study of blood T cell repertoires in COVID-19. As for the study in general: The United States, Italy and Spain supplied acute and convalescent COVID-19 samples.

The repertoire was sequenced with immunoSEQ multiplex PCR; TCRdb's copy has only in-frame clones and lacks some. The sample holds some 350,000 clones, around 89% seen once. This rearrangement joins TRBV5-6 to TRBJ1-3, with D perhaps matching TRBD1 (5 bases). The specimen was peripheral blood. The receptor's source is a man between 18 and 29 years old with active or convalescent COVID-19. The CDR3 DNA follows: TGTGCCAGCAGCTTTGGGACTGGCACGAGCTCTGGAAACACCATATATTTT. It is translated as CASSFGTGTSSGNTIYF. Together with reference TRBV5-6 and TRBJ1-3, the CDR3 gives the full variable domain: DAGVTQSPTHLIKTRGQQVTLRCSPKSGHDTVSWYQQALGQGPQFIFQYYEEEERQRGNFPDRFSGHQFPNYSSELNVNALLLGDSALYLCASSFGTGTSSGNTIYFGEGSWLTVV.